The 20 T cell receptor beta chains listed next were all sequenced from one sample in a study of cytomegalovirus exposure and HLA in healthy donors. Amplification used 60 Vbeta primers and 13 Jbeta primers. Clones were sequenced by immunoSEQ multiplex PCR, and TCRdb holds only the in-frame ones, with some missing. The sample includes around 150,000 clones, more than 75% of them seen just once. Sequences were obtained from PBMCs. These receptors all come from a girl under 18 in good health and CMV-seropositive.

The V and J genes are TRBV18 and TRBJ1-2; 10 bases match TRBD1. CDR3 length: 13 residues. V gave up 2 bases and J gave up 7 bases; unmatched junction bases: 1. In germline, CDR1 is KGHSH, CDR2 LQKENI. CDR3 sequence: CASSPGQGGGYTF. The CDR3 nucleotides are TGTGCCAGCTCACCAGGACAGGGGGGTGGCTACACCTTC. Complete variable domain (other parts from reference TRBV18 and TRBJ1-2): NAGVMQNPRHLVRRRGQEARLRCSPMKGHSHVYWYRQLPEEGLKFMVYLQKENIIDESGMPKERFSAEFPKEGPSILRIQQVVRGDSAAYFCASSPGQGGGYTFGSGTRLTVV.

The chain uses TRBV29-1 and TRBJ2-1, with 13 bases aligning to TRBD2. This CDR3 has 14 residues. The V segment lost 3 bases and the J segment 7 bases; nucleotides outside the gene matches: 3. The germline V gene has CDR1 SQVTM and CDR2 ANQGSEA. In nucleotides, the CDR3 is TGCAGCGTTGACCGACTAGCGGGAGGAAATGAGCAGTTCTTC. Translation gives CSVDRLAGGNEQFF.

V gene TRBV27 combines with J gene TRBJ2-1; no definite D call. The V end lost 6 bases, the J end lost 3 bases, and 15 bases lay between the germline ends. Germline V gene lookup returns CDR1 MNHEY and CDR2 SMNVEV (reference sequence). The CDR3 contains 15 residues. In DNA, the CDR3 is TGTGCCAGCAGCCTGCAACCCAGAAACTACAATGAGCAGTTCTTC. It is translated as CASSLQPRNYNEQFF.

This chain links TRBV2 with TRBJ1-1; D perhaps matches TRBD1 (5 bases). Trimming shortened V by 10 bases and J by 1 base, and 16 bases separated the two germline ends. Germline V gives CDR1 SNHLY, CDR2 FYNNEI. CDR3 length: 14 residues. This CDR3 is CAKNRKGPNTEAFF. CDR3 DNA sequence: TGTGCCAAGAACAGGAAGGGGCCGAACACTGAAGCTTTCTTT.

The chain is built from TRBV27 and TRBJ2-1; 9 bases map to TRBD1. The CDR3 spans 19 residues. The germline V gene encodes CDR1 MNHEY and CDR2 SMNVEV (reference sequence). Trimming at V came to 6 bases and at J to 3 bases, leaving 18 bases not matched to a gene. The CDR3 reads CASSPSGTGKLCCYNEQFF. CDR3 sequence (DNA): TGTGCCAGCAGCCCCTCCGGGACAGGGAAATTATGCTGCTACAATGAGCAGTTCTTC.

The rearrangement joins TRBV5-1 to TRBJ2-1; 11 bases line up with TRBD2. Germline values: CDR1 SGHRS, CDR2 YFSETQ. The length of the CDR3 is 14 residues. The V and J ends lost 5 bases and 7 bases, in that order; junction bases with no gene match: 5. CDR3 region: CASRGTSGPNEQFF. In nucleotides, the CDR3 is TGCGCCAGCAGGGGGACTAGCGGTCCGAATGAGCAGTTCTTC.

The genes are TRBV18 and TRBJ1-1, with TRBD1 as a possible D gene (5 bases). The CDR3 is 13 amino acids. The germline CDR1 and CDR2 sequences are KGHSH and LQKENI. Trimming stripped 4 bases from V and 7 bases from J, with 13 bases between. The CDR3 sequence is CASSRTQALEAFF. The CDR3 DNA is TGTGCCAGCTCACGGACACAGGCCCTTGAAGCTTTCTTT.

This clone was counted only a few times. The chain couples TRBV5-1 to TRBJ2-5; TRBD1 matches at 7 bases. The trim removed 4 bases at V and 2 bases at J, leaving 14 bases unmatched. The CDR3 has 17 amino acids. CDR1 is SGHRS, CDR2 YFSETQ, per germline. As DNA, the CDR3 is TGCGCCAGCAGCCCCCGAACCACCGGGACAGCACAAGAGACCCAGTACTTC. This codes for CASSPRTTGTAQETQYF.

V usage is TRBV2 and J usage is TRBJ2-1, with 7 bases aligning to TRBD2. The CDR3 length is 16 residues. The germline V gene encodes CDR1 SNHLY and CDR2 FYNNEI. The ends lost 2 bases at V and 8 bases at J; junction bases unmatched: 12. The CDR3, as DNA: TGTGCCAGCAGTGAAAGGGCTAGCGGCGGTGTCGATGAGCAGTTCTTC. Its protein product is CASSERASGGVDEQFF.

The gene calls are TRBV5-1 and TRBJ2-2; D is undetermined. V gave up 0 bases and J gave up 5 bases, with 8 bases separating them. The CDR3 extends over 14 amino acids. Per germline, CDR1 SGHRS and CDR2 YFSETQ. This CDR3 reads CASSLGQSTGELFF. The CDR3 coding sequence is TGCGCCAGCAGCTTGGGACAATCGACCGGGGAGCTGTTTTTT.

This clone was seen once. In nucleotides, the CDR3 is TGTGCCAGTAGCGAGTGGGGGGGTATGCCGGGCGAGCAGTACTTC. This sequence encodes CASSEWGGMPGEQYF. The rearrangement joins TRBV19 to TRBJ2-7; 7 nucleotides line up with TRBD2. V lost 6 bases to trimming and J lost 6 bases; unmatched junction nucleotides: 14. CDR1 is LNHDA, CDR2 SQIVND, per germline (reference sequence). This CDR3 has 15 residues.

This sequence joins TRBV30 and TRBJ2-2, with 9 bases fitting TRBD2. Trimming cost V 1 base and J 5 bases; bases outside gene matches: 2. CDR3 length: 14 amino acids. Per the germline V gene, CDR1 is GTSNPN and CDR2 is SVGIG (reference sequence). This CDR3 is CAWSGLAGTGELFF. The CDR3 DNA reads TGTGCCTGGAGTGGTCTAGCGGGAACCGGGGAGCTGTTTTTT.

The chain combines TRBV20-1 with TRBJ2-5; D is uncertain. This CDR3 has 11 residues. Germline V gene data show CDR1 as DFQATT and CDR2 as SNEGSKA (reference sequence). The germline V and J ends were trimmed by 6 bases and 3 bases, with 8 bases remaining between them. In nucleotides, the CDR3 is TGCAGTGCCCAATTAGAAGAGACCCAGTACTTC. The encoded protein is CSAQLEETQYF.

The chain is built from TRBV5-4 and TRBJ2-1, with 9 positions matching TRBD2. Trimming removed 4 bases from V and 5 bases from J; junction bases left unmatched: 7. The length of the CDR3 is 15 residues. Germline CDR1 is SGHNT and CDR2 is YYREEE (reference sequence). CDR3 DNA: TGTGCCAGCAGCCGCGGGGGGGCCGGTGACAATGAGCAGTTCTTC. Translating gives CASSRGGAGDNEQFF.

The chain is built from TRBV5-4 and TRBJ2-3; no clear D. V was pared by 4 bases and J by 1 base, with 13 bases between. Germline CDR1 SGHNT, CDR2 YYREEE (reference sequence). This CDR3 spans 15 amino acids. Written as DNA, the CDR3 is TGTGCCAGCAGCCTCCCCCAGTCAGGCACAGATACGCAGTATTTT. Amino acids: CASSLPQSGTDTQYF.

This clone has only a few counts. V and J are TRBV4-1 and TRBJ2-1, with D unclear. Germline CDR1 MGHRA, CDR2 YSYEKL. V dropped 1 base and J dropped 1 base, with 11 bases sitting between them. The CDR3 covers 16 residues. The DNA of the CDR3 is TGCGCCAGCAGCCAAGCGTATGCGGAGTCCTACAATGAGCAGTTCTTC. It yields the protein CASSQAYAESYNEQFF.

The gene calls are TRBV6-5 and TRBJ2-1; TRBD2 aligns across 7 bases. The CDR3 has 13 amino acids. Germline V lookup: CDR1 MNHEY, CDR2 SVGAGI. After removal of 5 bases from V and 7 bases from J, the junction contained 5 bases not matched to a gene. The CDR3 sequence: CASSSGKGNEQFF. CDR3 DNA sequence: TGTGCCAGCAGTAGCGGGAAGGGGAATGAGCAGTTCTTC.

The rearrangement uses TRBV30 and TRBJ1-1; TRBD1 might be the D (5 bases). Trimming removed 3 bases from V and 5 bases from J, with 13 bases in between. Germline V gene sequence: CDR1 GTSNPN, CDR2 SVGIG (reference sequence). The CDR3 has 13 residues. The CDR3, as DNA: TGTGCCTGGAGGGGCAGGGCTGGAACTGAAGCTTTCTTT. Translated: CAWRGRAGTEAFF. Combining the CDR3 with reference TRBV30 and TRBJ1-1 gives the whole variable domain SQTIHQWPATLVQPVGSPLSLECTVEGTSNPNLYWYRQAAGRGLQLLFYSVGIGQISSEVPQNLSASRPQDRQFILSSKKLLLSDSGFYLCAWRGRAGTEAFFGQGTRLTVV.

V usage is TRBV10-3 and J usage is TRBJ2-3, with a possible D match to TRBD1 (6 bases). The length of the CDR3 is 12 residues. Trimming removed 10 bases at V and 2 bases at J, with 10 bases between. Germline V gene lookup returns CDR1 ENHRY and CDR2 SYGVKD. CDR3 coding DNA: TGTGCCACCCAGGGGATCACAGATACGCAGTATTTT. This codes for CATQGITDTQYF.

This chain joins TRBV5-1 and TRBJ1-3; no firm D call. The CDR3 is 15 residues long. V was cut by 2 bases and J by 2 bases, with 11 bases left in between. Germline V gene lookup returns CDR1 SGHRS and CDR2 YFSETQ. The CDR3 region is CASSFGGGTGNTIYF. In nucleotides, the CDR3 is TGCGCCAGCAGCTTCGGCGGAGGCACTGGAAACACCATATATTTT.